Listed here are 29 T cell receptor beta chains from one sample, sequenced in a study of technical replicates of blood from several donors. Clones were sequenced by immunoSEQ multiplex PCR, and TCRdb holds only the in-frame ones, with some missing. Of roughly 50,000 clones detected, about 95% appear once; the ten largest clones hold about 3%. The source material was PBMCs. These receptors all come from a human donor in good health. Some clones in this sample may be carry-over from other donors' samples.

This clone was recorded a few times. This rearrangement joins TRBV7-2 to TRBJ2-2, with 7 nucleotides matching TRBD1. Germline V gene data show CDR1 as SGHTA and CDR2 as FQGNSA. With 4 bases clipped from V and 1 base from J, the junction kept 6 bases outside the gene matches. The CDR3 consists of 16 residues. The CDR3, as DNA: TGTGCCAGCAGCTCGTCGACAGGGAGGAACACCGGGGAGCTGTTTTTT. Encoded protein: CASSSSTGRNTGELFF.

The chain carries TRBV12-5 and TRBJ1-2; D remains unclear. Trimming left V 0 bases short and J 6 bases short, with 14 bases between. The CDR3 has 15 amino acids. Germline assignment: CDR1 LGHNT and CDR2 FRNRAP. CDR3 sequence reads: CASGLVRETTNGYTF. For the CDR3, the DNA is TGTGCTAGTGGTTTGGTACGGGAGACAACTAATGGCTACACCTTC.

This rearrangement joins TRBV5-8 to TRBJ2-7; D is possibly TRBD2 (5 bases). The CDR3 runs to 14 residues. V was pared by 1 base and J by 4 bases, with 12 bases between. Germline V gene data show CDR1 as SGHTS and CDR2 as YDEGEE. The CDR3 nucleotides read TGTGCCAGCAGCTTGTGGGAGACTGTGTACGAGCAGTACTTC. This encodes CASSLWETVYEQYF.

V gene TRBV4-2 combines with J gene TRBJ1-6; D is perhaps TRBD1 (6 bases). From germline, CDR1 is LGHNA and CDR2 YNFKEQ. The CDR3 totals 16 residues. Trimming left V 4 bases short and J 1 base short, with 11 bases between. The CDR3 DNA sequence: TGTGCCAGCAGCCTACAGGGTATTTCCTATAATTCACCCCTCCACTTT. Amino acids: CASSLQGISYNSPLHF.

The gene calls are TRBV6-4 and TRBJ1-2; a weak D match, TRBD1 (5 bases). Germline V gives CDR1 MRHNA, CDR2 SNTAGT. The length of the CDR3 is 14 residues. V shed 4 bases and J shed 2 bases, with 11 bases lying between them. The CDR3 DNA sequence: TGTGCCAGCAGTGTTTTGGGGGGGAACTATGGCTACACCTTC. It specifies CASSVLGGNYGYTF.

V and J are TRBV5-1 and TRBJ2-7, with TRBD1 identical over 8 bases. This CDR3 has 15 amino acids. After removal of 0 bases from V and 2 bases from J, the junction contained 4 bases not matched to a gene. The germline CDR1 and CDR2 sequences are SGHRS and YFSETQ. DNA for the CDR3: TGCGCCAGCAGCTTGGGGACAGGGCCCACCTACGAGCAGTACTTC. Translation: CASSLGTGPTYEQYF.

This rearrangement joins TRBV14 to TRBJ2-7; possibly TRBD1 for D (6 bases). The CDR3 loop spans 11 amino acids. V was pared by 3 bases and J by 13 bases, with 13 bases between. Germline V gives CDR1 SGHDN, CDR2 FVKESK. As DNA, the CDR3 is TGTGCCAGCAGCCATCGGACAGTAGTTTACTTC. This sequence encodes CASSHRTVVYF.

J is TRBJ1-2 and V is TRBV21-1. TRBV21-1 has pseudogene status. The CDR3 loop spans 13 amino acids. The CDR3: CASRLRDSGGYTF. CDR3 bases: TGTGCCAGCAGGTTACGGGACTCGGGTGGCTACACCTTC.

The rearrangement joins TRBV9 to TRBJ1-5; 7 positions match TRBD1. Trimming cost V 4 bases and J 3 bases; bases outside gene matches: 7. CDR1 is SGDLS and CDR2 is YYNGEE in the germline V gene. The CDR3 is made up of 15 amino acids. CDR3 sequence (DNA): TGTGCCAGCAGCCCAGGGGGGAGAGACAATCAGCCCCAGCATTTT. It translates to CASSPGGRDNQPQHF.

The rearrangement joins TRBV4-2 to TRBJ1-4; weak D call: TRBD1 (5 bases). Germline V lookup: CDR1 LGHNA, CDR2 YNFKEQ. This CDR3 contains 16 residues. The V end lost 4 bases, the J end lost 8 bases, and 20 bases lay between the germline ends. DNA for the CDR3: TGTGCCAGCAGCCGACTAGGGGCAGGGTTTCGAGAAAAACTGTTTTTT. Translating gives CASSRLGAGFREKLFF.

The chain carries TRBV5-1 and TRBJ2-3; 7 nucleotides agree with TRBD1. The CDR3 has 14 residues. With V trimmed by 0 bases and J by 6 bases, 4 bases remained unmatched. Germline V gene lookup returns CDR1 SGHRS and CDR2 YFSETQ. The CDR3 loop is CASSLEGAVDTQYF. The CDR3, as DNA: TGCGCCAGCAGCTTGGAGGGGGCAGTTGATACGCAGTATTTT.

V and J are TRBV6-5 and TRBJ1-2; D gene ambiguous. V shed 7 bases and J shed 4 bases, with 7 bases lying between them. The V gene's germline CDR1 is MNHEY and CDR2 SVGAGI. This CDR3 spans 11 amino acids. The CDR3 nucleotides read TGTGCCAGCAACTCGCTCTATGGCTACACCTTC. Translated: CASNSLYGYTF.

The chain couples TRBV4-1 to TRBJ2-7; the match to TRBD1 covers 8 bases. This CDR3 comprises 14 residues. Unmatched junction bases numbered 2, after V lost 1 base and J lost 3 bases. Germline V gives CDR1 MGHRA, CDR2 YSYEKL. This chain's CDR3 is CASSQGTGNYEQYF. CDR3 bases: TGCGCCAGCAGCCAAGGGACAGGGAACTACGAGCAGTACTTC.

The rearrangement links TRBV7-6 to TRBJ2-7; 12 bases are shared with TRBD2. The CDR3 has 17 residues. J was trimmed by 5 bases and V by 5 bases; bases with no gene match: 13. Germline V CDR1 and CDR2: SGHVS, FNYEAQ. This CDR3 is CASSQPRGLAGIHEQYF. CDR3 nucleotides: TGTGCCAGCAGCCAACCGAGAGGACTAGCGGGAATCCACGAGCAGTACTTC.

The gene calls are TRBV11-2 and TRBJ2-3; TRBD2 matches 14 bases. The J segment lost 6 bases and the V segment lost 6 bases, leaving 8 bases of the junction unmatched. From germline, CDR1 is SGHAT and CDR2 FQNNGV. CDR3 length equals 16 residues. The CDR3 sequence is CASRSGLAGGPDTQYF. The CDR3 region has the DNA TGTGCCAGCAGATCCGGACTAGCGGGGGGCCCGGATACGCAGTATTTT.

This chain connects TRBV7-9 to TRBJ1-2; possibly TRBD1 for D (5 bases). The V gene lost 5 bases and the J gene lost 0 bases, with 10 bases spanning the gap. The CDR3 extends over 14 amino acids. Looked up from germline, CDR1 is SEHNR and CDR2 is FQNEAQ (reference sequence). CDR3 DNA: TGTGCCAGCAGCCCAGGGAAAACTAACTATGGCTACACCTTC. Translated: CASSPGKTNYGYTF.

Here the CDR3 reads CASMVAGFSTDTQYF. The CDR3 nucleotides read TGTGCCAGCATGGTAGCGGGGTTTAGCACAGATACGCAGTATTTT. V usage is TRBV5-5 and J usage is TRBJ2-3, with 8 bases lining up with TRBD2. The CDR3 contains 15 residues. J lost 0 bases, V lost 6 bases, and 6 bases had no gene match. Looked up from germline, CDR1 is SGHKS and CDR2 is YYEKEE (reference sequence).

The rearrangement links TRBV7-2 to TRBJ2-2; 7 bases map to TRBD2. The V gene's germline CDR1 is SGHTA and CDR2 FQGNSA. J gave up 5 bases and V 5 bases, and 8 bases lay outside the gene matches. The CDR3 runs 15 residues. CDR3 sequence (DNA): TGTGCCAGCAGCCCTACTAGCGTACCTACCGGGGAGCTGTTTTTT. This translates into CASSPTSVPTGELFF. The entire variable domain, with the rest obtained from reference TRBV7-2 and TRBJ2-2, is as follows: GAGVSQSPSNKVTEKGKDVELRCDPISGHTALYWYRQSLGQGLEFLIYFQGNSAPDKSGLPSDRFSAERTGGSVSTLTIQRTQQEDSAVYLCASSPTSVPTGELFFGEGSRLTVL.

This chain links TRBV11-3 with TRBJ2-3; D is unclear. Germline loops: CDR1 SGHNT, CDR2 YENEEA. Deletions cut 3 bases from V and 14 bases from J, with 3 bases between. The CDR3 length is 8 residues. Here the CDR3 reads CASSFRYF. In DNA, the CDR3 is TGTGCCAGCAGCTTTAGGTATTTT.

The chain employs TRBV29-1 and TRBJ2-7; TRBD1 aligns across 9 bases. V shed 7 bases and J 3 bases; nucleotides not matched to a gene: 7. This CDR3 is 13 amino acids long. The germline V gene encodes CDR1 SQVTM and CDR2 ANQGSEA. The CDR3 loop is CSARGGQGYEQYF. CDR3 bases: TGCAGCGCCAGAGGGGGACAGGGCTACGAGCAGTACTTC.

The gene calls are TRBV11-3 and TRBJ2-7; D gene unclear. This CDR3 contains 14 residues. CDR1 SGHNT and CDR2 YENEEA come from the germline V gene. The V and J ends lost 1 base and 7 bases respectively, with 14 bases between them. The CDR3 DNA reads TGTGCCAGCAGCTTAGGCGGCTCGGTTGTGGAGCAGTACTTC. Amino acid sequence: CASSLGGSVVEQYF.

The chain combines TRBV29-1 with TRBJ1-1, with D possibly being TRBD1 (5 bases). V lost 5 bases to trimming and J lost 3 bases, with 10 bases between them. CDR3 length equals 12 residues. Germline V gene sequence: CDR1 SQVTM, CDR2 ANQGSEA. CDR3 in amino acids: CSVNQGDTEAFF. In DNA, the CDR3 is TGCAGCGTTAATCAGGGTGACACTGAAGCTTTCTTT.

The chain links TRBV4-2 to TRBJ2-5; 13 bases fit TRBD2. Germline loops: CDR1 LGHNA, CDR2 YNFKEQ. The V gene end was trimmed by 1 base and the J gene end by 5 bases; junction bases not matched to a gene: 10. This CDR3 has 18 amino acids. This CDR3 reads CASSQGALAGGLGETQYF. CDR3 bases: TGTGCCAGCAGCCAAGGAGCACTAGCGGGGGGGCTGGGTGAGACCCAGTACTTC.

The V gene is TRBV6-1, the J gene TRBJ1-6; D is perhaps TRBD1 (5 bases). The CDR3 covers 15 residues. Deletions cut 2 bases from V and 13 bases from J, with 18 bases between. Germline assignment: CDR1 MNHNS and CDR2 SASEGT. CDR3 region: CASSERSGRGGPLHF. The CDR3 DNA reads as TGTGCCAGCAGTGAAAGGTCGGGGAGGGGAGGGCCCCTCCACTTT.

The J gene is TRBJ1-6, the V gene TRBV7-2, with D tentatively TRBD1 (5 bases). From germline, CDR1 is SGHTA and CDR2 FQGNSA. With 4 bases removed from V and 7 bases from J, the gap between germline ends came to 11 bases. CDR3 size: 14 residues. CDR3 region: CASSSRQTNSPLHF. The CDR3 DNA is TGTGCCAGCAGCTCGAGACAGACCAATTCACCCCTCCACTTT.

This clone was found once. The J gene is TRBJ2-7, the V gene TRBV6-1; maybe TRBD2 (6 bases). Germline lookup yields CDR1 MNHNS and CDR2 SASEGT. V lost 4 bases to trimming and J lost 5 bases, with 12 bases between them. CDR3 size: 13 residues. CDR3 DNA sequence: TGTGCCAGCAGTGGAGAGCGGGCCAACGAGCAGTACTTC. It specifies CASSGERANEQYF.

The V and J genes are TRBV7-8 and TRBJ2-7; TRBD2 is a possible D gene (5 bases). The CDR3 extends over 16 amino acids. Germline V gene data show CDR1 as SGHVS and CDR2 as FQNEAQ. Trimming removed 5 bases from V and 4 bases from J, with 21 bases in between. Here the CDR3 DNA reads TGTGCCAGCAGCCCCCCCGGTCGGGGTCAAAAATACGAGCAGTACTTC. Protein product: CASSPPGRGQKYEQYF.

This chain links TRBV5-4 with TRBJ2-7; 14 bases are a match to TRBD2. V lost 2 bases to trimming and J lost 3 bases; unmatched junction nucleotides: 1. The CDR3 contains 15 residues. CDR1 and CDR2 (germline): SGHNT, YYREEE (reference sequence). The CDR3 DNA follows: TGTGCCAGCAGCTTCGGGACTAGCGGGGGCTACGAGCAGTACTTC. As protein: CASSFGTSGGYEQYF.

This clone was recorded only once. V usage is TRBV2 and J usage is TRBJ2-7, with D possibly matching TRBD2 (6 bases). The CDR3 consists of 14 residues. Deletions cut 0 bases from V and 6 bases from J, with 12 bases between. Per germline, CDR1 SNHLY and CDR2 FYNNEI. The DNA for the CDR3 is TGTGCCAGCAGTGAAGCCAACCCCGGGGGCGAGCAGTACTTC. Translation gives CASSEANPGGEQYF.